Following are 25 T cell receptor beta chains from one sample sequenced in a study of human T cells and chemical hapten exposure. Via MiXCR, TCRdb re-called the RACE reads, giving one row per CDR3 protein. The sample shows more than 55,000 distinct CDR3 sequences, roughly a tenth of them seen only once. The time point here: pre-sensitization, week 0. Treatment reported: therapeutic diphenylcyclopropenone sensitization with weekly scalp DPC. The input for sequencing was whole blood, taken in connection with sensitization to the hapten diphenylcyclopropenone (DPC). All receptors come from a middle-aged man with alopecia areata. Some clones in this sample may be carry-over from other donors' samples.

This clonotype showed up just a few times. The V and J genes are TRBV12-3 or TRBV12-4 and TRBJ2-5; D not resolved. The CDR3 is made up of 14 amino acids. Between the trimmed V and J ends, which lost 2 bases and 1 base, there was a span of 8 bases. The CDR3 sequence is CASSLSDIQETQYF. CDR3 DNA sequence: TGTGCCAGCAGTTTAAGTGACATCCAAGAGACCCAGTACTTC.

In its sample, this clonotype was seen a few times. V is TRBV2 and J is TRBJ1-2; TRBD1 agrees at 7 bases. CDR3 length equals 12 residues. V lost 11 bases and J lost 6; bases outside the gene matches: 9. Germline V gives CDR1 SNHLY, CDR2 FYNNEI. The CDR3 sequence is CAGHTGADGYTF. For the CDR3, the DNA is TGTGCCGGCCACACAGGGGCGGATGGCTACACCTTC.

This rearrangement joins TRBV5-1 to TRBJ2-3, with 7 bases identical to TRBD1. Germline V gene lookup returns CDR1 SGHRS and CDR2 YFSETQ. This CDR3 has 15 residues. Unmatched junction bases numbered 3, after V lost 0 bases and J lost 2 bases. The CDR3 DNA reads TGCGCCAGCAGCTTGGAAGACAGGGCCACAGATACGCAGTATTTT. The encoded protein is CASSLEDRATDTQYF. Full variable domain (missing parts from reference TRBV5-1 and TRBJ2-3): KAGVTQTPRYLIKTRGQQVTLSCSPISGHRSVSWYQQTPGQGLQFLFEYFSETQRNKGNFPGRFSGRQFSNSRSEMNVSTLELGDSALYLCASSLEDRATDTQYFGPGTRLTVL.

Only a few counts were recorded for this clonotype. The chain joins TRBV29-1 to TRBJ2-2; 9 positions match TRBD1. Germline V gene lookup returns CDR1 SQVTM and CDR2 ANQGSEA. V was clipped by 7 bases and J by 3 bases; unmatched bases: 6. The CDR3 has 14 residues. The CDR3 nucleotides read TGCAGCGCCGAACAGGGGGCGGACACCGGGGAGCTGTTTTTT. It encodes CSAEQGADTGELFF.

A few counts support this clonotype. The chain is built from TRBV30 and TRBJ2-5, with D possibly matching TRBD2 (6 bases). The germline V gene encodes CDR1 GTSNPN and CDR2 SVGIG (reference sequence). CDR3 length: 16 residues. V lost 0 bases and J 0 bases, leaving 14 bases between the germline ends. CDR3 coding DNA: TGTGCCTGGAGTGTCGGGACTTCTAGGTACCAAGAGACCCAGTACTTC. Amino acids: CAWSVGTSRYQETQYF.

The table lists this clonotype with many counts. J is TRBJ2-7 and V is TRBV6-6; 7 bases match TRBD2. Germline assignment: CDR1 MNHNY and CDR2 SVGAGI (reference sequence). V lost 4 bases and J lost 0; bases outside the gene matches: 6. This CDR3 has 15 residues. This CDR3 is CASSSGTISSYEQYF. CDR3 bases: TGTGCCAGCAGTTCCGGGACTATTAGCTCCTACGAGCAGTACTTC.

The V gene is TRBV4-1, the J gene TRBJ2-7; D possibly matches TRBD1 or TRBD2 (5 bases each). The CDR3 totals 19 residues. The germline V gene has CDR1 MGHRA and CDR2 YSYEKL. Trimming took off 0 bases at V and 0 bases at J, with 21 bases between the two ends. The CDR3 is CASSQDDEMRGKISYEQYF. The CDR3 region has the DNA TGCGCCAGCAGCCAAGATGACGAAATGAGGGGCAAGATCTCCTACGAGCAGTACTTC.

This clonotype was counted many times. The J gene is TRBJ1-2, the V gene TRBV28; D remains unclear. This CDR3 comprises 11 residues. V was cut by 5 bases and J by 4 bases, with 5 bases left in between. Germline V gene data show CDR1 as MDHEN and CDR2 as SYDVKM. CDR3 bases: TGTGCCAGCAGTCATATCTATGGCTACACCTTC. Its protein product is CASSHIYGYTF.

V and J are TRBV20-1 and TRBJ1-5; D unresolved. With 3 bases removed from V and 3 bases from J, the gap between germline ends came to 9 bases. The CDR3 runs 13 residues. CDR1 DFQATT and CDR2 SNEGSKA come from the germline V gene (reference sequence). The CDR3: CSASKGNNQPQHF. The CDR3 nucleotides read TGCAGTGCTAGTAAGGGAAACAATCAGCCCCAGCATTTT.

V gene TRBV4-2 combines with J gene TRBJ2-1; unclear D gene. Germline V gives CDR1 LGHNA, CDR2 YNFKEQ. The CDR3 consists of 14 residues. The V and J ends lost 3 bases and 7 bases respectively, with 13 bases between them. DNA of the CDR3: TGTGCCAGCAGCCAGGGATCCTCTGGTAATGAGCAGTTCTTC. It translates to CASSQGSSGNEQFF.

This clonotype was seen repeatedly, ten times or more. The J gene is TRBJ2-2, the V gene TRBV7-6; tentative D call: TRBD1 (6 bases). Germline V gives CDR1 SGHVS, CDR2 FNYEAQ. V was pared by 4 bases and J by 0 bases, with 15 bases between. The CDR3 covers 17 residues. CDR3 bases: TGTGCCAGCAGCTCCCGGCAGGGGTCAGCGAACACCGGGGAGCTGTTTTTT. Amino acids: CASSSRQGSANTGELFF.

This clonotype was recorded at least ten times. The rearrangement uses TRBV7-9 and TRBJ2-6; 12 bases line up with TRBD1. J lost 3 bases, V lost 6 bases, and 6 bases had no gene match. This CDR3 region has 17 residues. The germline V gene has CDR1 SEHNR and CDR2 FQNEAQ (reference sequence). DNA for the CDR3: TGTGCCAGCAGGCCGGGACAGGGGGCGCGTGGGGCCAACGTCCTGACTTTC. Amino acids: CASRPGQGARGANVLTF.

CDR3 sequence (DNA): TGCAGTGCTAGAGAAGGGGTTAGCAATCAGCCCCAGCATTTT. Encoded protein: CSAREGVSNQPQHF. The genes are TRBV20-1 and TRBJ1-5; weak D call: TRBD1 (5 bases). Germline V gives CDR1 DFQATT, CDR2 SNEGSKA (reference sequence). V lost 0 bases and J lost 0, with 6 bases in between. This CDR3 is built from 14 residues.

Comment on this clonotype: Germline and junction disagree at one end, which may indicate a read error. The DNA for the CDR3 is TGTGCCAGCAGCTACGCCGACAGGTTTCGGGAGACCCGGTACTTC. Amino acid sequence: CASSYADRFRETRYF. The chain is built from TRBV7-2 and TRBJ2-5; D tentatively fits TRBD1 or TRBD2 (6 bases each). Germline V gene lookup returns CDR1 SGHTA and CDR2 FQGNSA. The CDR3 has 15 amino acids.

V usage is TRBV5-1 and J usage is TRBJ2-3; D possibly corresponds to TRBD2 (6 bases). The CDR3 loop spans 15 amino acids. The germline V and J ends were trimmed by 1 base and 3 bases, with 12 bases remaining between them. CDR1 SGHRS and CDR2 YFSETQ come from the germline V gene. CDR3 sequence reads: CASSLRGIGTDTQYF. The DNA for the CDR3 is TGCGCCAGCAGCTTGCGCGGGATAGGGACAGATACGCAGTATTTT.

This clonotype turned up a few times. The chain couples TRBV5-1 to TRBJ1-2; 12 bases match TRBD1. CDR1 and CDR2 from the germline V gene are SGHRS and YFSETQ. CDR3 length: 17 residues. V dropped 2 bases and J dropped 3; count of bases not matched to a gene: 8. For the CDR3, the DNA is TGCGCCAGCAGCTTCGGGACAGGGGGCCCCGGCTACTATGGCTACACCTTC. Translation: CASSFGTGGPGYYGYTF. Complete variable domain (other parts from reference TRBV5-1 and TRBJ1-2): KAGVTQTPRYLIKTRGQQVTLSCSPISGHRSVSWYQQTPGQGLQFLFEYFSETQRNKGNFPGRFSGRQFSNSRSEMNVSTLELGDSALYLCASSFGTGGPGYYGYTFGSGTRLTVV.

This clonotype has only a few counts. The genes are TRBV29-1 and TRBJ2-1; D call uncertain. CDR1 is SQVTM and CDR2 is ANQGSEA in the germline V gene. V gave up 0 bases and J gave up 0 bases, with 12 bases separating them. The length of the CDR3 is 16 residues. CDR3 bases: TGCAGCGTTGAAGAAACCCTCCTGAGCTCCTACAATGAGCAGTTCTTC. Translation: CSVEETLLSSYNEQFF.

As to this clonotype: The conserved phenylalanine or tryptophan normally closing the CDR3 is absent here, so this likely arose from a read error. The rearrangement links TRBV29-1 to TRBJ2-1; 10 bases align to TRBD2. The CDR3 spans 15 residues. CDR1 is SQVTM and CDR2 is ANQGSEA in the germline V gene. Germline trimming cut 2 bases from V and 5 bases from J; bases unmatched to any gene: 6. In DNA, the CDR3 is TGCAGCGTTGAAAGATTAGCGGGAGGTGACAATGAGCAGTTCCTC. Residues: CSVERLAGGDNEQFL.

This rearrangement joins TRBV12-3 or TRBV12-4 to TRBJ1-5; 9 nucleotides match TRBD1. J gave up 7 bases and V 5 bases, and 6 bases lay outside the gene matches. This CDR3 has 14 amino acids. CDR3 sequence (DNA): TGTGCCAGCAGTCCAACAGGGGGCGGCCAGCCCCAGCATTTT. Encoded protein: CASSPTGGGQPQHF.

V and J are TRBV28 and TRBJ2-3; 9 nucleotides align to TRBD2. Trimming cost V 10 bases and J 3 bases; bases outside gene matches: 8. CDR1 is MDHEN, CDR2 SYDVKM, per germline. The CDR3 is 14 residues long. The CDR3: CATSLSGRTDTQYF. For the CDR3, the DNA is TGTGCCACCTCTCTTAGCGGGAGAACAGATACGCAGTATTTT. Complete variable domain (other parts from reference TRBV28 and TRBJ2-3): DVKVTQSSRYLVKRTGEKVFLECVQDMDHENMFWYRQDPGLGLRLIYFSYDVKMKEKGDIPEGYSVSREKKERFSLILESASTNQTSMYLCATSLSGRTDTQYFGPGTRLTVL.

There are many counts of this clonotype. The chain is built from TRBV27 and TRBJ2-7, with a weak D call TRBD1 (6 bases). Trimming shortened V by 1 base and J by 6 bases, and 10 bases separated the two germline ends. This CDR3 comprises 13 residues. Germline loops: CDR1 MNHEY, CDR2 SMNVEV (reference sequence). As DNA, the CDR3 is TGTGCCAGCAGTTTATTAGGGGGAGTCGAGCAGTACTTC. Its protein is CASSLLGGVEQYF.

This clonotype was seen at least ten times. The gene calls are TRBV6-1 and TRBJ1-5; no clear D. The CDR3 is 14 amino acids. Deletions cut 6 bases from V and 7 bases from J, with 16 bases between. The germline V gene encodes CDR1 MNHNS and CDR2 SASEGT. In DNA, the CDR3 is TGTGCCAGCAGCCCGGGGTCTGTCGGACAGCCCCAGCATTTT. Residues: CASSPGSVGQPQHF.

This clonotype was counted between two and nine times. The chain recombines TRBV28 with TRBJ2-1; D remains unclear. The ends were cut back, 8 bases at V and 5 bases at J, with 4 bases in the middle. Germline V gene lookup returns CDR1 MDHEN and CDR2 SYDVKM. The CDR3 contains 10 residues. The CDR3 loop is CASGDNEQFF. In DNA form, the CDR3 reads TGTGCCAGCGGGGACAATGAGCAGTTCTTC.

The chain recombines TRBV27 with TRBJ2-2; the match to TRBD2 covers 7 bases. The CDR3 is 14 residues long. J was trimmed by 4 bases and V by 4 bases; bases with no gene match: 3. Per the germline V gene, CDR1 is MNHEY and CDR2 is SMNVEV (reference sequence). The CDR3 spells CASSSASGTGELFF. CDR3 sequence (DNA): TGTGCCAGCAGTTCAGCTAGCGGCACCGGGGAGCTGTTTTTT.

The chain couples TRBV28 to TRBJ2-7; D possibly matches TRBD1 or TRBD2 (5 bases each). Germline V gene lookup returns CDR1 MDHEN and CDR2 SYDVKM. CDR3 size: 14 residues. With 3 bases removed from V and 6 bases from J, the gap between germline ends came to 15 bases. In nucleotides, the CDR3 is TGTGCCAGCAGTTTGGGGGATCACAGGCGCGAGCAGTACTTC. It encodes CASSLGDHRREQYF.